Listed below are T cell receptor beta chains from one sample, sequenced in a study of PD-1 blockade in mismatch repair-deficient tumors. Here immunoSEQ multiplex PCR was the method, and the copy in TCRdb shows in-frame clones only, minus some. The sample records 77,000 or so clones, about 82% being singletons. The specimen was peripheral blood, collected 44 weeks after starting pembrolizumab. Source of these receptors: an adult with mismatch repair-deficient cancer. CDR3s include the opening cysteine and the closing phenylalanine or tryptophan. Each record gives: D gene, V gene, J gene, clone size, CDR3 length, CDR3 protein, CDR3 DNA. A D gene is named only where the DNA matches it firmly. The listing skips clone size in some rows; elsewhere it reads once, few, many or a size class.

d_call: NA; v_call: TRBV30; j_call: TRBJ1-5; clone_size: NA; cdr3_length: 14; cdr3_aa: CAWSVLRNNQPQHF; cdr3_nt: TGTGCCTGGAGTGTACTCAGGAATAATCAGCCCCAGCATTTT
d_call: NA; v_call: TRBV19; j_call: TRBJ2-2; clone_size: NA; cdr3_length: 14; cdr3_aa: CASSTLRSPGELFF; cdr3_nt: TGTGCCAGTAGTACCCTGCGGAGCCCCGGGGAGCTGTTTTTT
d_call: TRBD1; v_call: TRBV10-3; j_call: TRBJ1-2; clone_size: once; cdr3_length: 14; cdr3_aa: CAISSGTGAYGYTF; cdr3_nt: TGTGCCATCAGTTCCGGGACAGGGGCCTATGGCTACACCTTC
d_call: NA; v_call: TRBV28; j_call: TRBJ1-5; clone_size: many; cdr3_length: 14; cdr3_aa: CASSLTGFNQPQHF; cdr3_nt: TGTGCCAGCAGCCTTACAGGGTTCAATCAGCCCCAGCATTTT
d_call: NA; v_call: TRBV21-1; j_call: TRBJ1-1; clone_size: NA; cdr3_length: 14; cdr3_aa: CASSKVLGRTEAFF; cdr3_nt: TGTGCCAGCAGCAAAGTACTCGGACGGACTGAAGCTTTCTTT
d_call: TRBD1; v_call: TRBV6-5; j_call: TRBJ2-1; clone_size: once; cdr3_length: 15; cdr3_aa: CASRTGGNSYNEQFF; cdr3_nt: TGTGCCAGCAGGACAGGGGGGAATTCCTACAATGAGCAGTTCTTC
d_call: NA; v_call: TRBV14; j_call: TRBJ2-3; clone_size: NA; cdr3_length: 14; cdr3_aa: CASSPLGVQDTQYF; cdr3_nt: TGTGCCAGCAGCCCCTTGGGAGTCCAAGATACGCAGTATTTT
d_call: TRBD1; v_call: TRBV9; j_call: TRBJ2-3; clone_size: NA; cdr3_length: 17; cdr3_aa: CASSGELGTGDADTQYF; cdr3_nt: TGTGCCAGCAGCGGGGAACTCGGGACAGGGGATGCAGATACGCAGTATTTT
d_call: TRBD2; v_call: TRBV9; j_call: TRBJ2-1; clone_size: NA; cdr3_length: 15; cdr3_aa: CASSVVAGLNNEQFF; cdr3_nt: TGTGCCAGCAGCGTAGTAGCGGGATTGAACAATGAGCAGTTCTTC
d_call: NA; v_call: TRBV14; j_call: TRBJ1-2; clone_size: few; cdr3_length: 13; cdr3_aa: CASSHRQIYGYTF; cdr3_nt: TGTGCCAGCAGCCATCGACAGATCTATGGCTACACCTTC
d_call: NA; v_call: TRBV9; j_call: TRBJ1-1; clone_size: NA; cdr3_length: 15; cdr3_aa: CASSVAGAVDTEAFF; cdr3_nt: TGTGCCAGCAGCGTAGCGGGGGCAGTAGACACTGAAGCTTTCTTT
d_call: TRBD1; v_call: TRBV30; j_call: TRBJ1-2; clone_size: NA; cdr3_length: 11; cdr3_aa: CAWGTVYGYTF; cdr3_nt: TGTGCCTGGGGGACAGTCTATGGCTACACCTTC
d_call: NA; v_call: TRBV6-6; j_call: TRBJ2-2; clone_size: once; cdr3_length: 13; cdr3_aa: CASVGGLTGELFF; cdr3_nt: TGTGCCTCAGTAGGGGGGCTCACCGGGGAGCTGTTTTTT
d_call: NA; v_call: TRBV18; j_call: TRBJ2-5; clone_size: NA; cdr3_length: 15; cdr3_aa: CASSPSFPARETQYF; cdr3_nt: TGTGCCAGCTCACCATCGTTCCCAGCTCGGGAGACCCAGTACTTC
d_call: NA; v_call: TRBV6-6; j_call: TRBJ2-2; clone_size: NA; cdr3_length: 14; cdr3_aa: CASSYSLNTGELFF; cdr3_nt: TGTGCCAGCAGTTACTCACTAAACACCGGGGAGCTGTTTTTT
d_call: NA; v_call: TRBV11-2; j_call: TRBJ2-5; clone_size: NA; cdr3_length: 13; cdr3_aa: CASSFGSGETQYF; cdr3_nt: TGTGCCAGCAGCTTTGGTAGTGGGGAGACCCAGTACTTC
d_call: NA; v_call: TRBV7-7; j_call: TRBJ2-7; clone_size: NA; cdr3_length: 12; cdr3_aa: CASSSPQGEQYF; cdr3_nt: TGTGCTAGCAGCTCCCCCCAGGGCGAGCAGTACTTC
d_call: NA; v_call: TRBV10-3; j_call: TRBJ2-7; clone_size: NA; cdr3_length: 10; cdr3_aa: CATGAYEQYF; cdr3_nt: TGTGCCACCGGGGCTTACGAGCAGTACTTC
d_call: TRBD1; v_call: TRBV28; j_call: TRBJ1-2; clone_size: few; cdr3_length: 15; cdr3_aa: CASSSPDRGVFGYTF; cdr3_nt: TGTGCCAGCAGCTCGCCCGACAGGGGCGTTTTCGGCTACACCTTC
d_call: NA; v_call: TRBV15; j_call: TRBJ1-4; clone_size: once; cdr3_length: 15; cdr3_aa: CATSKHRASNEKLFF; cdr3_nt: TGTGCCACCAGTAAACACAGGGCATCTAATGAAAAACTGTTTTTT
d_call: TRBD2; v_call: TRBV9; j_call: TRBJ2-1; clone_size: NA; cdr3_length: 17; cdr3_aa: CASSPSALRGGVAEQFF; cdr3_nt: TGTGCCAGCAGCCCAAGCGCCCTGCGGGGGGGGGTTGCTGAGCAGTTCTTC
d_call: NA; v_call: TRBV11-1; j_call: TRBJ2-3; clone_size: once; cdr3_length: 14; cdr3_aa: CASSLTSQTDTQYF; cdr3_nt: TGTGCCAGCAGCTTAACCAGCCAAACAGATACGCAGTATTTT
d_call: NA; v_call: TRBV5-1; j_call: TRBJ2-5; clone_size: NA; cdr3_length: 14; cdr3_aa: CASSLGEARETQYF; cdr3_nt: TGCGCCAGCAGCTTGGGAGAGGCCAGGGAGACCCAGTACTTC
d_call: TRBD1; v_call: TRBV29-1; j_call: TRBJ2-1; clone_size: NA; cdr3_length: 11; cdr3_aa: CSGMTGNEQFF; cdr3_nt: TGCAGCGGTATGACAGGGAATGAGCAGTTCTTC
d_call: TRBD2; v_call: TRBV6-1; j_call: TRBJ2-3; clone_size: NA; cdr3_length: 19; cdr3_aa: CASSEHGGGSGRIQDTQYF; cdr3_nt: TGTGCCAGCAGTGAACATGGTGGAGGTAGCGGGAGGATTCAAGATACGCAGTATTTT
d_call: TRBD1; v_call: TRBV11-2; j_call: TRBJ1-5; clone_size: NA; cdr3_length: 15; cdr3_aa: CASSLEDRENQPQHF; cdr3_nt: TGTGCCAGCAGCTTAGAAGACAGGGAAAATCAGCCCCAGCATTTT
d_call: NA; v_call: TRBV7-3; j_call: TRBJ2-6; clone_size: NA; cdr3_length: 14; cdr3_aa: CASSLDSGANVLTF; cdr3_nt: TGTGCCAGCAGCTTGGACTCTGGGGCCAACGTCCTGACTTTC
d_call: TRBD1; v_call: TRBV7-9; j_call: TRBJ1-3; clone_size: NA; cdr3_length: 14; cdr3_aa: CASSRGTGTNTIYF; cdr3_nt: TGTGCCAGCAGCAGAGGGACAGGGACAAACACCATATATTTT
d_call: NA; v_call: TRBV7-9; j_call: TRBJ2-3; clone_size: NA; cdr3_length: 12; cdr3_aa: CASRLTSDTQYF; cdr3_nt: TGTGCCAGCAGACTGACCTCAGATACGCAGTATTTT
d_call: NA; v_call: TRBV28; j_call: TRBJ2-7; clone_size: NA; cdr3_length: 13; cdr3_aa: CASSAGLTYEQYF; cdr3_nt: TGTGCCAGCAGTGCGGGACTTACCTACGAGCAGTACTTC
d_call: NA; v_call: TRBV29-1; j_call: TRBJ1-3; clone_size: NA; cdr3_length: 13; cdr3_aa: CSVGGYSGNTIYF; cdr3_nt: TGCAGCGTTGGCGGGTACTCTGGAAACACCATATATTTT
d_call: NA; v_call: TRBV14; j_call: TRBJ2-1; clone_size: NA; cdr3_length: 15; cdr3_aa: CASSQVGGGIYEQFF; cdr3_nt: TGTGCCAGCAGCCAAGTAGGAGGGGGAATTTATGAGCAGTTCTTC
d_call: TRBD2; v_call: TRBV10-2; j_call: TRBJ2-1; clone_size: NA; cdr3_length: 13; cdr3_aa: CASRLAGHNEQFF; cdr3_nt: TGCGCCAGTAGACTAGCGGGACACAATGAGCAGTTCTTC
d_call: NA; v_call: TRBV7-9; j_call: TRBJ2-2; clone_size: NA; cdr3_length: 15; cdr3_aa: CASSQEGGRTGELFF; cdr3_nt: TGTGCCAGCAGCCAAGAAGGGGGTCGTACCGGGGAGCTGTTTTTT
d_call: TRBD1; v_call: TRBV5-4; j_call: TRBJ1-1; clone_size: NA; cdr3_length: 15; cdr3_aa: CASSRKQGVSTEAFF; cdr3_nt: TGTGCCAGCAGCAGGAAACAGGGGGTAAGCACTGAAGCTTTCTTT
d_call: NA; v_call: TRBV27; j_call: TRBJ2-1; clone_size: NA; cdr3_length: 15; cdr3_aa: CASSLSGSSYNEQFF; cdr3_nt: TGTGCCAGCAGTTTATCCGGGAGTAGCTACAATGAGCAGTTCTTC
d_call: NA; v_call: TRBV7-9; j_call: TRBJ2-3; clone_size: NA; cdr3_length: 16; cdr3_aa: CASSLRVQDPTDTQYF; cdr3_nt: TGTGCCAGCAGCTTAAGGGTGCAGGATCCCACAGATACGCAGTATTTT
d_call: NA; v_call: TRBV6-6; j_call: TRBJ1-1; clone_size: NA; cdr3_length: 16; cdr3_aa: CASSYSTGDRSTEAFF; cdr3_nt: TGTGCCAGCAGTTACTCAACCGGGGATAGGAGCACTGAAGCTTTCTTT
d_call: NA; v_call: TRBV6-5; j_call: TRBJ1-1; clone_size: NA; cdr3_length: 14; cdr3_aa: CASSYLLTHTEAFF; cdr3_nt: TGTGCCAGCAGTTACCTCCTCACGCACACTGAAGCTTTCTTT
d_call: NA; v_call: TRBV2; j_call: TRBJ1-2; clone_size: NA; cdr3_length: 14; cdr3_aa: CASSVIQGVDGYTF; cdr3_nt: TGTGCCAGCAGTGTAATACAGGGTGTTGACGGCTACACCTTC